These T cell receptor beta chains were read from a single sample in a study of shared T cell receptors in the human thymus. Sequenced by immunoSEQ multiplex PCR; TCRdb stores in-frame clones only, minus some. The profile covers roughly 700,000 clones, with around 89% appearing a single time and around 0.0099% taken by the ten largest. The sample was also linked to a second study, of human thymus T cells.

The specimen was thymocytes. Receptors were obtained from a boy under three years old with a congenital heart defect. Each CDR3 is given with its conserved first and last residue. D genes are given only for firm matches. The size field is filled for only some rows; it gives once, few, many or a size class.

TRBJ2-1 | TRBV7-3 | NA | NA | TGCCCCCAAGGGGGGGGGAAGGTCCACAATGAGCAGTTCTTC | CPQGGGKVHNEQFF
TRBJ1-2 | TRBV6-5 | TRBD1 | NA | TGTGCCAGCAGTAACCGGGACAGGGAGTATGGCTACACCTTC | CASSNRDREYGYTF
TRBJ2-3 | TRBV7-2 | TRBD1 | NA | TGTGCCAGCAGCTGCCGGGACAGGGGGACAGATACGCAGTATTTT | CASSCRDRGTDTQYF
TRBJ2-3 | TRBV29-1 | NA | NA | TGCAGCGTTGTCCCTTCTAGCGCAGATACGCAGTATTTT | CSVVPSSADTQYF
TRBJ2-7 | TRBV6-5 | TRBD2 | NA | TGTGCCAGCAGTTACGTTGCCGGGACTAGTTTCTACGAGCAGTACTTC | CASSYVAGTSFYEQYF
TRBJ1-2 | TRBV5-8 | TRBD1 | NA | TGTGCCAGCAGCTTGGTTTCCTTGACAGGGCGCGGCTACACCTTC | CASSLVSLTGRGYTF
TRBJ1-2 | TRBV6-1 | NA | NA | TGTGCCAGCAGTGAAGCGCTGGGGGCGTTTGGGTATGGCTACACCTTC | CASSEALGAFGYGYTF
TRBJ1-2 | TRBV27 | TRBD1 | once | TGTGCCAGCAGTCCTCACATTCGACAGGGCCATGGCTACACCTTC | CASSPHIRQGHGYTF
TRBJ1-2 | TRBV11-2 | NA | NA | TGTGCCAGCAGGCCAACCCGCGACGGGAGGAGGAAAAGCTATGGCTACACCTTC | CASRPTRDGRRKSYGYTF
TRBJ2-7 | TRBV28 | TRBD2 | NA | TGTGCCAGCAGTTCCGGGACTAGCGGGAGGGCCTTGTTGGGCGAGCAGTACTTC | CASSSGTSGRALLGEQYF
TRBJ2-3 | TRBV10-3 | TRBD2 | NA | TGTGCCATCAGTGAAAAAGCGGGAGAAACAGATACGCAGTATTTT | CAISEKAGETDTQYF
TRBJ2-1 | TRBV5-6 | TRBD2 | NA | TGTGCCAGCAGCTTGGTGCGCGGGAGGGCAGGGTACAATGAGCAGTTCTTC | CASSLVRGRAGYNEQFF
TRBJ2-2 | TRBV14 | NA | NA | TGTGCCAGCAGCGCCGTGCTGGTGGGGCACCAGGAGCTGTTTTTT | CASSAVLVGHQELFF
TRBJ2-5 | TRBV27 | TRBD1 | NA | TGTGCCAGCAGTCCGGGACAGGATGTCGAGACCCAGTACTTC | CASSPGQDVETQYF
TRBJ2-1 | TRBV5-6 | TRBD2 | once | TGTGCCAGCAGCTTACGACCGGGACTAGCGGGGAACAATGAGCAGTTCTTC | CASSLRPGLAGNNEQFF
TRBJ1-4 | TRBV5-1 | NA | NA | TGCGCCAGCAGCGAGGGTGACACTAATGAAAAACTGTTTTTT | CASSEGDTNEKLFF
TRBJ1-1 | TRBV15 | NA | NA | TGTGCCACCAGCCCTACACAGGTAGACACTGAAGCTTTCTTT | CATSPTQVDTEAFF
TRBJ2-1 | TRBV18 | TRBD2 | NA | TGTGCCAGCTCACGAGCGGGACTCTACAATGAGCAGTTCTTC | CASSRAGLYNEQFF
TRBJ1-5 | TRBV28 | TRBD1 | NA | TGTGCCAGCTCGACAGGGGGTCTTCAGCCCCAGCATTTT | CASSTGGLQPQHF
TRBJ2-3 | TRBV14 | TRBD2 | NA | TGTGCCAGCAGTCCTAAAGCGGGATTGGGCACAGATACGCAGTATTTT | CASSPKAGLGTDTQYF
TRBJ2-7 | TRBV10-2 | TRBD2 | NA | TGCGCCAGCAGTGAGTGGCGGGAGTACTACGAGCAGTACTTC | CASSEWREYYEQYF
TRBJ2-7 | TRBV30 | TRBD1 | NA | TGTGCCTGGGCGAAACCGGGACAGGGAGCCGAGCAGTACTTC | CAWAKPGQGAEQYF
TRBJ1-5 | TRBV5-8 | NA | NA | TGTGCCAGCAGCTTTAAAGGGAGGTTGGATCAGCCCCAGCATTTT | CASSFKGRLDQPQHF
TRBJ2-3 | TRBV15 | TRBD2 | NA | TGTGCCACCAGGGGAGGGTCCGAGGGAACAGATACGCAGTATTTT | CATRGGSEGTDTQYF
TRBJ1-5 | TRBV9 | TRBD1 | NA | TGTGCCAGCAGCGGGGGGGACAGGGGGAATCAGCCCCAGCATTTT | CASSGGDRGNQPQHF
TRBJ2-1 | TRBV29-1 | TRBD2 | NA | TGCAGCGTTGACCACACTAGCGCCCGAGTTGGGGAGTTCTTC | CSVDHTSARVGEFF
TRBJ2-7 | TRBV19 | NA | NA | TGTGCCAGTAGTATCCAGGGGCCGGGGGAGCAGTACTTC | CASSIQGPGEQYF
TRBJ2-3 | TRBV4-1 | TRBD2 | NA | TGCGCCAGCAGCCAAGACGGTCTGAAGCGGGAGGGCCGAGGCACAGATACGCAGTATTTT | CASSQDGLKREGRGTDTQYF
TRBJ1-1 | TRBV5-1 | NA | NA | TGCGCCAGCAGCTTAGTTACGGAGAGGGGGTCTGAAGCTTTCTTT | CASSLVTERGSEAFF
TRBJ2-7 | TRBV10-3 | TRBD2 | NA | TGTGCCCTTCACCGGGAGGGACTAGCGTGCGAGCAGTACTTC | CALHREGLACEQYF
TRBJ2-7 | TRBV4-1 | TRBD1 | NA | TGCGCCAGCAGCCACCCGACAGGGGACGAGCAGTACTTC | CASSHPTGDEQYF
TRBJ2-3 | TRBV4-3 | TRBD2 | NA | TGCGCCAGCAGCCAAGATGAAGCGGGAGGGACAGATACGCAGTATTTT | CASSQDEAGGTDTQYF
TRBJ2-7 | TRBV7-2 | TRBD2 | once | TGTGCCAGCAGCTTAAGGGCTAGCGGGACCACGGGGGGGCAGTACTTC | CASSLRASGTTGGQYF
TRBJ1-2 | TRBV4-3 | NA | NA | TGCGCCAGCAGCCAAGAGGGACATGGGTCGTTCGGCTACACCTTC | CASSQEGHGSFGYTF
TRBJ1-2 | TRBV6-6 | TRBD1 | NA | TGTGCCAGCAGTACCGGGACAGGGATTTGTGGCTACACCTTC | CASSTGTGICGYTF
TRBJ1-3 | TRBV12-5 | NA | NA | TGTGCTAGTGGTTTGGACAAGGGGGGGGCTGGAAACACCATATATTTT | CASGLDKGGAGNTIYF
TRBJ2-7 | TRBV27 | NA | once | TGTGCCAGCAGTCTCCTACAGGGCGGCTCCTACGAGCAGTACTTC | CASSLLQGGSYEQYF
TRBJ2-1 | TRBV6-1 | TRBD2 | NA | TGTGCCAGCAGTGAGACTAGCGGGAGGATAAACAATGAGCAGTTCTTC | CASSETSGRINNEQFF
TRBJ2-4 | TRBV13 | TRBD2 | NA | TGTGCCAGCAGCTCCCCCCGTGGGGAGCGGGGGAACATTCAGTACTTC | CASSSPRGERGNIQYF
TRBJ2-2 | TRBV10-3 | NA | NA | TGTGCCATCAGCCTAGGGACCGAAGGGGGTCTTGGGGTCGGGGAGCTGTTTTTT | CAISLGTEGGLGVGELFF
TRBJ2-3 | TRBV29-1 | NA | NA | TGCAGCGTTGAAGGTGAGAATGTGAACGCTTCAGATACGCAGTATTTT | CSVEGENVNASDTQYF
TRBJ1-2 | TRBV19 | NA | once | TGTGCCAGTAGAACCACAGGGATAGGGGCCTATGGCTACACCTTC | CASRTTGIGAYGYTF
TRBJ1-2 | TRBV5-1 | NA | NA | TGCGCCAGCAGCTCAATTACAACTATCGCGGGAGGCTACACCTTC | CASSSITTIAGGYTF
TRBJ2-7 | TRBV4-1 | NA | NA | TGCGCCAGCAGCCAAGAATGGCGGGAAGGTGGCGAGCAGTACTTC | CASSQEWREGGEQYF
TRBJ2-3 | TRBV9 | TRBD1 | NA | TGTGCCAGCAGTACCGGGACAGGGGAAAGCACAGATACGCAGTATTTT | CASSTGTGESTDTQYF
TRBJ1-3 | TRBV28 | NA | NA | TGTGCCAGCAGTTTAGGGGCCGACGGATCTGGAAACACCATATATTTT | CASSLGADGSGNTIYF
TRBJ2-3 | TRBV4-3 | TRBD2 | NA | TGCGCCAGCAGCCACCTAGCGGGAGCGAGGGCAGATACGCAGTATTTT | CASSHLAGARADTQYF
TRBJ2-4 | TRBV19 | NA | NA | TGTGCCAGTAGTATTTCCGCGGAACTAGCCAAAAACATTCAGTACTTC | CASSISAELAKNIQYF
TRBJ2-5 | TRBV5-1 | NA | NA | TGCGCCAGCAGTACACAGGGTGGATCGGGGGAGACCCAGTACTTC | CASSTQGGSGETQYF
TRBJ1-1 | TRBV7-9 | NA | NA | TGTGCCAGCAGCGGAACCAGGGGGAACACTGAAGCTTTCTTT | CASSGTRGNTEAFF
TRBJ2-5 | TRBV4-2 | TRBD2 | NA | TGTGCCAGCAGCCTCAGGACTAGCGGGAGGGGGCAAGAGACCCAGTACTTC | CASSLRTSGRGQETQYF